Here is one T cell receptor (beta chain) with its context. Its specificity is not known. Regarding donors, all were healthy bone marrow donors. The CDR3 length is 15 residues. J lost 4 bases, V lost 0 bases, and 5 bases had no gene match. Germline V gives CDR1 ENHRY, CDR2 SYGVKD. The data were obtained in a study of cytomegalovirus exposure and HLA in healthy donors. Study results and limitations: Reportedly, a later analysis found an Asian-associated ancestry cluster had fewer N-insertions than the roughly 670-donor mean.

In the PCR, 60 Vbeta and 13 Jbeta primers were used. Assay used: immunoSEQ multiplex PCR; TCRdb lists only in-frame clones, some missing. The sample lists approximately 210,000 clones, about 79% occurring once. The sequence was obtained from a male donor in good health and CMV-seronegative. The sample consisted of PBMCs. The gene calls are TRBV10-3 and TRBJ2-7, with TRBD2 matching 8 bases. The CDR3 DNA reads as TGTGCCATCAGTGAGTCTCTAGCGGGCAGATACGAGCAGTACTTC. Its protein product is CAISESLAGRYEQYF.